This paragraph reports one T cell receptor (beta chain). Its matching antigen is unknown. The entry originates in a study of cytomegalovirus exposure and HLA in healthy donors. The study, taken as a whole, reports: Evidence from a later analysis indicated that most CMV-associated TCR beta chains looked HLA-restricted.

PCR employed 60 Vbeta and 13 Jbeta primers. Data came from immunoSEQ multiplex PCR; TCRdb stores just in-frame clones and leaves some out. The sample has 120,000 or so clones, around four fifths seen once. CDR3 size: 16 residues. Germline lookup yields CDR1 SGHNT and CDR2 YYREEE (reference sequence). J gave up 2 bases and V 4 bases, and 8 bases lay outside the gene matches. The chain combines TRBV5-4 with TRBJ2-5, with TRBD2 matching 10 bases. This clonotype was sampled from a man aged 18 to 29 in good health and CMV-seropositive. The specimen sequenced was PBMCs. CDR3 DNA sequence: TGTGCCAGCAGCCGTTCCGGGACTAGCGCACAAGAGACCCAGTACTTC. Translating gives CASSRSGTSAQETQYF.